Presented here are 30 T cell receptor beta chains from one specimen sequenced in a study of CD4 T cells in relation to SARS-CoV-2 and coronaviruses. Profiled with immunoSEQ multiplex PCR; TCRdb holds only in-frame clones, not every one. The sample has tens of thousands of clones, 84% seen once. Which antigens these TCRs recognize remains unknown. Sequencing used naive CD4+ T cells from PBMCs, cultured in vitro. Subset specified: naive CD4+ T cells isolated by negative enrichment. All receptors come from an adult with COVID-19.

The chain has TRBV10-3 and TRBJ2-7, with 13 bases that match TRBD2. This CDR3 spans 18 amino acids. Germline CDR1 ENHRY, CDR2 SYGVKD. After removal of 6 bases from V and 6 bases from J, the junction contained 17 bases not matched to a gene. CDR3 nucleotides: TGTGCCATCAGACCTACTAGCGGGAGGGCCAATGCACTGCCCGAGCAGTACTTC. Encoded protein: CAIRPTSGRANALPEQYF.

The V call is TRBV19, the J call TRBJ2-1, with 7 bases that match TRBD2. The V segment lost 3 bases and the J segment 5 bases; nucleotides outside the gene matches: 10. From germline, CDR1 is LNHDA and CDR2 SQIVND (reference sequence). The CDR3 extends over 16 amino acids. The DNA for the CDR3 is TGTGCCAGTAGTATTTCACCAGGACTAGGGGACAATGAGCAGTTCTTC. It codes for CASSISPGLGDNEQFF.

The chain recombines TRBV28 with TRBJ2-7; TRBD2 aligns across 7 bases. Germline lookup yields CDR1 MDHEN and CDR2 SYDVKM. V lost 4 bases to trimming and J lost 6 bases; unmatched junction nucleotides: 9. This CDR3 has 14 residues. The CDR3 spells CASSSGGSMLEQYF. Written as DNA, the CDR3 is TGTGCCAGCAGTTCCGGCGGGAGTATGCTCGAGCAGTACTTC. Variable domain in full (rest from reference TRBV28 and TRBJ2-7): DVKVTQSSRYLVKRTGEKVFLECVQDMDHENMFWYRQDPGLGLRLIYFSYDVKMKEKGDIPEGYSVSREKKERFSLILESASTNQTSMYLCASSSGGSMLEQYFGPGTRLTVT.

This clone was recorded once. This chain links TRBV6-5 with TRBJ1-6; tentative D call: TRBD1 (5 bases). The germline V gene has CDR1 MNHEY and CDR2 SVGAGI. V was cut by 2 bases and J by 9 bases, with 11 bases left in between. The CDR3 runs to 14 residues. The CDR3 sequence is CASSYKGSGSPLHF. CDR3 coding DNA: TGTGCCAGCAGTTACAAGGGGAGTGGTTCACCCCTCCACTTT.

V and J are TRBV6-5 and TRBJ1-2; D might be TRBD1 (5 bases). Per germline, CDR1 MNHEY and CDR2 SVGAGI. The CDR3 has 14 residues. V shed 4 bases and J shed 8 bases, with 17 bases lying between them. DNA for the CDR3: TGTGCCAGCAGTTCGGATTGGACGGGGCGCGGCTACACCTTC. Translated, it gives CASSSDWTGRGYTF.

This clone was seen more than once but under ten times. The V call is TRBV19, the J call TRBJ2-2, with D unresolved. CDR3 size: 15 residues. From germline, CDR1 is LNHDA and CDR2 SQIVND (reference sequence). Trimming removed 3 bases from V and 4 bases from J, with 12 bases in between. CDR3 sequence reads: CASSITGKGTGELFF. The CDR3, as DNA: TGTGCCAGTAGTATTACCGGAAAGGGCACCGGGGAGCTGTTTTTT.

The genes are TRBV11-2 and TRBJ2-5, with D unresolved. V gave up 4 bases and J gave up 0 bases, with 9 bases separating them. The germline V gene encodes CDR1 SGHAT and CDR2 FQNNGV. The CDR3 is 14 amino acids. CDR3: CASSSQPYQETQYF. In DNA form, the CDR3 reads TGTGCCAGCAGCTCCCAGCCGTACCAAGAGACCCAGTACTTC.

The gene calls are TRBV15 and TRBJ1-2, with 7 bases matching TRBD1. With 0 bases clipped from V and 7 bases from J, the junction kept 14 bases outside the gene matches. This CDR3 has 17 residues. Germline-derived CDR1 and CDR2 are LNHNV and YYDKDF (reference sequence). The CDR3 sequence is CATSRDIEGAGEVGYTF. The CDR3 DNA sequence: TGTGCCACCAGCAGAGATATTGAGGGGGCCGGTGAGGTTGGCTACACCTTC.

The chain recombines TRBV19 with TRBJ2-4; 7 nucleotides match TRBD2. Unmatched junction bases numbered 1, after V lost 1 base and J lost 7 bases. This CDR3 spans 13 amino acids. Germline V gene lookup returns CDR1 LNHDA and CDR2 SQIVND (reference sequence). The CDR3 DNA sequence: TGTGCCAGTAGTATAGGGACTAGGAACATTCAGTACTTC. It encodes CASSIGTRNIQYF.

J is TRBJ2-7 and V is TRBV23-1, with no clear D. TRBV23-1 is an open reading frame whose function is uncertain. Trimming cost V 4 bases and J 6 bases, with 34 bases left between them. The CDR3 length is 20 residues. CDR3 sequence reads: CASSLLIIRARPPPLREQYF. In DNA form, the CDR3 reads TGCGCCAGCAGTCTGCTTATCATCCGTGCTAGACCCCCACCTCTCCGCGAGCAGTACTTC.

This sequence joins TRBV5-1 and TRBJ2-1; the match to TRBD2 covers 9 bases. With 7 bases clipped from V and 0 bases from J, the junction kept 5 bases outside the gene matches. The V gene's germline CDR1 is SGHRS and CDR2 YFSETQ. This CDR3 is built from 15 residues. DNA of the CDR3: TGCGCCAGCGGGAATAGCGGGAGCTCCTACAATGAGCAGTTCTTC. This sequence encodes CASGNSGSSYNEQFF.

The chain uses TRBV4-3 and TRBJ2-3; 10 nucleotides agree with TRBD2. This CDR3 contains 17 residues. CDR1 LGHNA and CDR2 YSLEER come from the germline V gene. V trimming: 1 base; J trimming: 5 bases; junction bases outside the gene matches: 9. The CDR3 coding sequence is TGCGCCAGCAGCCAAGTCCTCGAACTAGCGGGGCTAGATACGCAGTATTTT. Amino acids: CASSQVLELAGLDTQYF.

This chain uses TRBV5-1 with TRBJ2-7; D possibly matches TRBD1 or TRBD2 (5 bases each). Trimming pared 4 bases from V and 6 bases from J, leaving 11 bases between. The length of the CDR3 is 12 residues. Germline V gives CDR1 SGHRS, CDR2 YFSETQ. The CDR3 sequence: CASSGQGVEQYF. The CDR3 DNA reads as TGCGCCAGCAGCGGCCAGGGAGTCGAGCAGTACTTC.

The rearrangement uses TRBV24-1 and TRBJ2-1, with 9 nucleotides matching TRBD2. The CDR3 extends over 16 amino acids. Per germline, CDR1 KGHDR and CDR2 SFDVKD. Losses at the gene ends were 1 base for V and 5 bases for J; bases not matched to a gene: 5. This CDR3 is CATSDFLAGANNEQFF. Written as DNA, the CDR3 is TGTGCCACCAGTGATTTCTTAGCGGGAGCAAACAATGAGCAGTTCTTC.

V usage is TRBV6-6 and J usage is TRBJ2-6, with unresolved D. CDR3 length: 12 amino acids. V gave up 7 bases and J gave up 0 bases, with 1 base separating them. Germline CDR1 MNHNY, CDR2 SVGAGI (reference sequence). CDR3 loop: CASNSGANVLTF. CDR3 sequence (DNA): TGTGCCAGCAACTCTGGGGCCAACGTCCTGACTTTC.

This sequence joins TRBV5-1 and TRBJ1-2; maybe TRBD1 (5 bases). The germline CDR1 and CDR2 sequences are SGHRS and YFSETQ. There are 12 residues in the CDR3. Trimming stripped 4 bases from V and 4 bases from J, with 8 bases between. DNA of the CDR3: TGCGCCAGCAGCCCCGACAGCTATGGCTACACCTTC. Its translation is CASSPDSYGYTF.

The chain combines TRBV5-1 with TRBJ2-7; 11 nucleotides agree with TRBD1. Unmatched junction bases numbered 1, after V lost 4 bases and J lost 4 bases. From germline, CDR1 is SGHRS and CDR2 YFSETQ. The CDR3 has 13 residues. CDR3 coding DNA: TGCGCCAGCAGCCGGGACAGGGGGTACGAGCAGTACTTC. Translating gives CASSRDRGYEQYF. Full variable domain (rest looked up from reference TRBV5-1 and TRBJ2-7): KAGVTQTPRYLIKTRGQQVTLSCSPISGHRSVSWYQQTPGQGLQFLFEYFSETQRNKGNFPGRFSGRQFSNSRSEMNVSTLELGDSALYLCASSRDRGYEQYFGPGTRLTVT.

This sequence joins TRBV25-1 and TRBJ2-7; 9 bases fit TRBD1. CDR3 size: 14 residues. V dropped 6 bases and J dropped 5; count of bases not matched to a gene: 8. CDR1 and CDR2 from the germline V gene are MGHDK and SYGVNS. The CDR3 nucleotides read TGTGCCAGCAGGCAGACAGGGGGGCTCCACGAGCAGTACTTC. Its protein product is CASRQTGGLHEQYF.

CDR3 loop: CATSTSGLSVGTQYF. In DNA, the CDR3 is TGTGCCACCAGCACTAGCGGGCTTTCGGTCGGGACCCAGTACTTC. The chain employs TRBV15 and TRBJ2-5; TRBD2 aligns across 8 bases. Germline loops: CDR1 LNHNV, CDR2 YYDKDF (reference sequence). CDR3 length equals 15 residues. V was clipped by 4 bases and J by 7 bases; unmatched bases: 11.

This clone was seen more than once but under ten times. The CDR3 sequence: CASSIEAGDSGANVLTF. In nucleotides, the CDR3 is TGTGCCAGTAGTATAGAGGCAGGGGACTCTGGGGCCAACGTCCTGACTTTC. The gene calls are TRBV19 and TRBJ2-6; D might be TRBD1 (6 bases). Germline values: CDR1 LNHDA, CDR2 SQIVND (reference sequence). V lost 0 bases and J lost 0, with 9 bases in between. This CDR3 is built from 17 residues.

V usage is TRBV12-3 or TRBV12-4 and J usage is TRBJ1-4, with D unresolved. The CDR3 spans 13 residues. With 3 bases removed from V and 4 bases from J, the gap between germline ends came to 6 bases. The CDR3 region has the DNA TGTGCCAGCAGTTTCCGGAGTAATGAAAAACTGTTTTTT. Translating gives CASSFRSNEKLFF.

The J gene is TRBJ2-5, the V gene TRBV2; 7 bases agree with TRBD2. The CDR3 loop spans 16 amino acids. V dropped 5 bases and J dropped 4; count of bases not matched to a gene: 13. The germline V gene has CDR1 SNHLY and CDR2 FYNNEI. The DNA for the CDR3 is TGTGCCAGCAGTAGGGAGGGAGGGCCGAGGGCAGAGACCCAGTACTTC. Encoded protein: CASSREGGPRAETQYF.

The genes are TRBV24-1 and TRBJ2-6; D remains unclear. In germline, CDR1 is KGHDR, CDR2 SFDVKD. The CDR3 consists of 15 residues. V was shortened by 1 base and J by 0 bases, with 3 bases between the two germline ends. In nucleotides, the CDR3 is TGTGCCACCAGTGATTTCCCCTCTGGGGCCAACGTCCTGACTTTC. It specifies CATSDFPSGANVLTF.

The chain uses TRBV19 and TRBJ2-3; 7 nucleotides match TRBD2. This CDR3 is built from 19 residues. Trimming cost V 3 bases and J 0 bases; bases outside gene matches: 15. In germline, CDR1 is LNHDA, CDR2 SQIVND (reference sequence). CDR3 protein: CASSILAGDDLQSTDTQYF. CDR3 in DNA: TGTGCCAGTAGTATCCTGGCGGGGGACGATTTACAAAGCACAGATACGCAGTATTTT.

This clone was seen a single time. This sequence joins TRBV5-1 and TRBJ2-7; 8 bases align to TRBD1. The CDR3 has 16 amino acids. V was pared by 7 bases and J by 4 bases, with 16 bases of the junction left unmatched. The germline V gene has CDR1 SGHRS and CDR2 YFSETQ. The CDR3 sequence: CASRPTPDRVFYEQYF. The CDR3 bases are TGCGCCAGCCGACCCACCCCGGACAGGGTGTTTTACGAGCAGTACTTC.

Only one count was recorded for this clone. The rearrangement links TRBV6-5 to TRBJ2-1; D assignment may be TRBD1 or TRBD2 (5 bases each). The ends were cut back, 4 bases at V and 7 bases at J, with 11 bases in the middle. Germline loops: CDR1 MNHEY, CDR2 SVGAGI. This CDR3 spans 13 amino acids. In DNA form, the CDR3 reads TGTGCCAGCAGTTCCCGCAGGGAGAATGAGCAGTTCTTC. Amino acid sequence: CASSSRRENEQFF.

The chain combines TRBV20-1 with TRBJ1-4, with unresolved D. V lost 5 bases, J lost 8 bases, and 6 bases lay in between. CDR3 length: 10 residues. Germline CDR1 reads DFQATT; CDR2 reads SNEGSKA (reference sequence). Here the CDR3 reads CSAAQEKLFF. In DNA, the CDR3 is TGCAGTGCTGCCCAGGAAAAACTGTTTTTT.

The genes are TRBV6-6 and TRBJ2-2; no clear D. From germline, CDR1 is MNHNY and CDR2 SVGAGI (reference sequence). Deletions cut 8 bases from V and 1 base from J, with 11 bases between. This CDR3 spans 14 amino acids. The CDR3 protein is CASAYDRNTGELFF. In nucleotides, the CDR3 is TGTGCCAGCGCCTACGACCGGAACACCGGGGAGCTGTTTTTT.

The chain employs TRBV5-4 and TRBJ2-1; D unresolved. The CDR3 spans 11 residues. V was trimmed by 2 bases and J by 7 bases, leaving 4 bases between them. Looked up from germline, CDR1 is SGHNT and CDR2 is YYREEE (reference sequence). The CDR3 bases are TGTGCCAGCAGCTTAACGAATGAGCAGTTCTTC. It encodes CASSLTNEQFF.

The chain has TRBV7-2 and TRBJ2-1; TRBD2 matches 7 bases. CDR1 is SGHTA, CDR2 FQGNSA, per germline. The J segment lost 0 bases and the V segment lost 2 bases, leaving 4 bases of the junction unmatched. The CDR3 is 16 residues long. As DNA, the CDR3 is TGTGCCAGCAGCTTATTAGGCGGGAGCTCCTACAATGAGCAGTTCTTC. Translation: CASSLLGGSSYNEQFF. The full variable domain, completed using reference TRBV7-2 and TRBJ2-1, is GAGVSQSPSNKVTEKGKDVELRCDPISGHTALYWYRQSLGQGLEFLIYFQGNSAPDKSGLPSDRFSAERTGGSVSTLTIQRTQQEDSAVYLCASSLLGGSSYNEQFFGPGTRLTVL.